This T cell receptor beta chain is from a study of shared clonotypes between healthy human individuals (dated by TCRdb to about 2020). Study-wide context: A few men and a couple of women, aged 18 to 49 years, made up the cohort. Per donor, three plates each were used for CD4 naive and CD4 memory, two for CD8 naive, and one for CD8 memory. The study deeply sequenced blood TCR repertoires of five healthy adults to estimate repertoire size and the extent of clonotype sharing between individuals. Different laboratories and diverse techniques were used to prepare libraries and sequence TCR repertoires, to increase sequencing depth and limit assay-specific biases. Between about 0.94 and 8.9 billion PBMCs per donor were obtained by leukapheresis. Broad study findings and their caveats: Sampling was restricted to blood, and TCR repertoires in tissue are likely to differ from TCR repertoires in blood. Because the study included a small number of donors, the genetic and exposure-history diversity represented was limited. Rarefaction of sorted-subset datasets indicated incomplete sequencing despite the large sequencing depth. Compared with non-shared clonotypes, clonotypes shared by all four sorted-subset donors had higher generation probabilities. Based on pairwise subsampling, the degree of clonotype sharing among donors was expected to be affected by sequencing depth. Naive subsets generally had larger estimated clonotype richness than memory subsets did. Across a handful of donors, approximately 4.9% of naive CD4, roughly 3.3% of naive CD8, 2% to 2.5% of memory CD4, and around 0.4% of memory CD8 clonotypes were shared.

Unmatched junction bases come to 9, with V trimmed by 7 bases and J by 4 bases. Its CDR3 holds 14 amino acids, cysteine through phenylalanine. The CDR3 DNA has 42 bases and is translated from base 1. The germline V gene (reference sequence) gives CDR1 as MNHEY and CDR2 as SMNVEV. CD8 naive samples consisted of CD45RO-negative cells that were positively selected for CCR7, yielding a CD45RA+CCR7+ population without TemRA cells. Donors were healthy HIV-negative adults with no recently reported acute infections or vaccinations. Every donor was a Caucasian adult living in Nashville, Tennessee, USA. Blood was obtained by leukapheresis, after which PBMCs were separated by Ficoll-Histopaque density gradient centrifugation and cryopreserved in liquid nitrogen vapor phase. Purity and quantity of every magnetically sorted T cell population were checked by analytical flow cytometry. Each sorted fraction had its genomic DNA isolated and then quantified by UV absorbance on a Nanodrop 2000c.

TCR CDR3 regions were amplified from genomic DNA by multiplex PCR using the deep immunoSEQ assay. Genomic DNA extracted from each cell subset was distributed evenly over all wells of several immunoSEQ 96-well plates, and each plate served as one replicate. For sorted subsets, roughly 0.2 ug genomic DNA, equal to 25,000 to 35,000 T cell genomes, was loaded into each replicate PCR. Purified libraries were measured with a Qubit 3.0 fluorometer, size-checked on a Bioanalyzer 2100, and measured again with the KAPA Library Quantification kit. A separate single-read 150-cycle Illumina NextSeq 550 flow cell was used to sequence each immunoSEQ 96-well plate. The paper's processing steps were these. Because the immunoSEQ output included only junctional sequences and no quality scores, the filtering could not be the same as the filtering used for full-length reads. To assign V/J genes and CDR3, sequences were annotated against IMGT germline references using PyIR, a Python wrapper for IgBLAST v1.9. Reads with weak V/J assignments (E-value above 1e-6), missing CDR3, stop codons, out-of-frame junctions, or ambiguous translated residues were removed. V3J clonotypes were defined as sequences sharing an identical inferred V gene, J gene, and CDR3 amino acid sequence. Percentage overlap between repertoires was computed as shared unique clonotypes divided by the size of the smaller repertoire. Three approaches were used to assess repertoire richness: RTK rarefaction, the Chao1 estimator, and Recon v2.1 estimates of unobserved clonotypes. Generation probabilities for all TCRbeta clonotypes obtained by the gDNA method from a few donors were computed using OLGA. Imported from immuneACCESS, the table was reduced by TCRdb to in-frame sequences with V and J called. These copies leave out some clones; in studies compared against another copy, an unresolved V gene accounts for under half, and the cause of the remainder is not known. Clone size and the V and J calls come from that table; the DNA yielded D and trimming. In all, the sample holds 550,000 to 750,000 clones, and just under 97% of those were seen once. Of the sample, around 0.11% falls within the top ten clones.

Remarks on this clone: It lacks a known antigen. Base qualities are not provided; no much larger clone lies one nucleotide away.

What was sequenced was naive CD8+ T cells sorted from blood. The cell subset or site label here, explained by the study, means: CD45RA+CCR7+. The V and J segments used are TRBV27 and TRBJ1-2; 7 nucleotides in the junction match TRBD1. The TCR was taken from a woman in her thirties in good health. The CDR3 protein is CASTAGGSIYGYTF. The nucleotide sequence reads TGTGCCAGCACAGCAGGGGGAAGCATCTATGGCTACACCTTC.